These 18 T cell receptor beta chains originate from one sample sequenced in a study of blood T cell repertoires in COVID-19 (dated by TCRdb to the early 2020s). The library was obtained by the immunoSEQ multiplex PCR assay. TCRdb provides this immuneACCESS table in a form limited to in-frame rearrangements. Some clones are lacking; in checked studies, under half of them reflect an unresolved V gene, and why the rest are absent is not known. For this sample there are roughly 400,000 clones; about 87% appear just once. Approximately 9.3% of the sample is taken by the ten largest. Sequenced material: PBMCs or T cells enriched from blood (not recorded which). The receptors shown here come from a woman in her fifties or sixties who had recovered from COVID-19.

The chain couples TRBV9 to TRBJ1-1; no definite D call. The CDR3 runs to 15 residues. Germline lookup yields CDR1 SGDLS and CDR2 YYNGEE. V dropped 0 bases and J dropped 1 base, with 10 bases sitting between them. CDR3 DNA: TGTGCCAGCAGCGTAGCTTCTCGGTCGAACACTGAAGCTTTCTTT. Amino acids: CASSVASRSNTEAFF.

The CDR3 loop reads CASSLSVRFYEQYF. The CDR3 nucleotides are TGTGCCAGCAGTTTATCGGTGAGGTTCTACGAGCAGTACTTC. V and J are TRBV28 and TRBJ2-7; D is uncertain. CDR1 and CDR2 (germline): MDHEN, SYDVKM. The CDR3 loop spans 14 amino acids. V lost 1 base and J lost 3, with 10 bases in between.

V and J are TRBV28 and TRBJ1-2, with D uncertain. CDR1 MDHEN and CDR2 SYDVKM come from the germline V gene. Trimming cost V 2 bases and J 5 bases, with 9 bases left between them. The CDR3 totals 13 residues. The CDR3 spells CASSLGQRYGYTF. The CDR3 bases are TGTGCCAGCAGTTTAGGGCAGAGATATGGCTACACCTTC.

This sequence joins TRBV18 and TRBJ2-7; maybe TRBD2 (6 bases). Germline CDR1 reads KGHSH; CDR2 reads LQKENI. The V end lost 3 bases, the J end lost 2 bases, and 14 bases lay between the germline ends. The CDR3 is 15 amino acids. This CDR3 is CASSPGEGGTYEQYF. As DNA, the CDR3 is TGTGCCAGCTCACCCGGGGAAGGAGGGACCTACGAGCAGTACTTC.

V and J are TRBV21-1 and TRBJ2-5; TRBD2 reflects the table's D call only, with no check against the DNA. TRBV21-1 represents a pseudogene. The CDR3 consists of 16 residues. CDR3 in DNA: TGTGCCAGCAGCAAAAGCGGGCGGGGGTCGAGAGAGACCCAGTACTTC. Translated, it gives CASSKSGRGSRETQYF.

The J gene is TRBJ2-7, the V gene TRBV6-6; 11 bases line up with TRBD1. The CDR3 is 14 amino acids. Germline trimming cut 3 bases from V and 7 bases from J; bases unmatched to any gene: 5. The germline V gene has CDR1 MNHNY and CDR2 SVGAGI (reference sequence). The CDR3 DNA follows: TGTGCCAGCAGTTATGGGGGACAGGGGGTAGAGCAGTACTTC. Protein product: CASSYGGQGVEQYF.

The chain links TRBV5-1 to TRBJ1-1; TRBD1 might be the D (6 bases). Trimming pared 2 bases from V and 12 bases from J, leaving 17 bases between. The CDR3 is 13 residues long. Germline CDR1 SGHRS, CDR2 YFSETQ. The CDR3 nucleotides read TGCGCCAGCAGCTTCGACAGGTCCGGGGTAACTTTCTTT. This encodes CASSFDRSGVTFF.

The V call is TRBV18, the J call TRBJ2-7, with 8 bases aligning to TRBD1. Germline values: CDR1 KGHSH, CDR2 LQKENI. The CDR3 length is 16 residues. Germline trimming cut 4 bases from V and 0 bases from J; bases unmatched to any gene: 8. The CDR3 sequence: CASSLSTGASSYEQYF. The CDR3 nucleotides are TGTGCCAGCTCACTTTCGACAGGGGCGAGCTCCTACGAGCAGTACTTC. Full variable domain (outside the CDR3, taken from reference TRBV18 and TRBJ2-7): NAGVMQNPRHLVRRRGQEARLRCSPMKGHSHVYWYRQLPEEGLKFMVYLQKENIIDESGMPKERFSAEFPKEGPSILRIQQVVRGDSAAYFCASSLSTGASSYEQYFGPGTRLTVT.

V gene TRBV27 combines with J gene TRBJ2-7, with TRBD2 matching over 10 bases. CDR3 length: 14 amino acids. CDR1 is MNHEY and CDR2 is SMNVEV in the germline V gene (reference sequence). The J segment lost 3 bases and the V segment lost 3 bases, leaving 2 bases of the junction unmatched. CDR3: CASSFTSGDYEQYF. In DNA, the CDR3 is TGTGCCAGCAGTTTCACTAGCGGGGACTACGAGCAGTACTTC.

In its sample, this clone was seen once. The rearrangement links TRBV11-3 to TRBJ2-5, with 12 bases lining up with TRBD2. V trimming: 5 bases; J trimming: 1 base; junction bases outside the gene matches: 2. Per the germline V gene, CDR1 is SGHNT and CDR2 is YENEEA. The CDR3 consists of 15 residues. The CDR3 region is CASSTGLAGQETQYF. CDR3 coding DNA: TGTGCCAGCAGCACGGGACTAGCGGGCCAAGAGACCCAGTACTTC.

V is TRBV6-1 and J is TRBJ2-2; 7 bases are a match to TRBD2. With 2 bases clipped from V and 4 bases from J, the junction kept 4 bases outside the gene matches. The CDR3 contains 15 residues. CDR1 is MNHNS and CDR2 is SASEGT in the germline V gene. In DNA, the CDR3 is TGTGCCAGCAGTGAATCGGGGAGGGCCACCGGGGAGCTGTTTTTT. Protein sequence: CASSESGRATGELFF.

This chain links TRBV27 with TRBJ1-2; TRBD1 matches at 8 bases. The CDR3 consists of 13 residues. V shed 6 bases, J shed 5 bases, and the junction held 5 bases outside the gene matches. Germline CDR1 MNHEY, CDR2 SMNVEV (reference sequence). The CDR3 region has the DNA TGTGCCAGCAGACAGGGGGGGATGTATGGCTACACCTTC. It translates to CASRQGGMYGYTF.

The V and J genes are TRBV5-6 and TRBJ2-1; perhaps TRBD2 as D (7 bases). With 2 bases removed from V and 4 bases from J, the gap between germline ends came to 10 bases. The CDR3 is 14 amino acids. Germline V gene lookup returns CDR1 SGHDT and CDR2 YYEEEE. The CDR3 bases are TGTGCCAGCAGCTTACGGGGGGCATACAATGAGCAGTTCTTC. It yields the protein CASSLRGAYNEQFF.

CDR3 DNA sequence: TGCAGCGTTGCCGGGACAGACAAAGATCAGCCCCAGCATTTT. Amino acids: CSVAGTDKDQPQHF. The chain has TRBV29-1 and TRBJ1-5; 7 bases line up with TRBD1. The germline V gene encodes CDR1 SQVTM and CDR2 ANQGSEA. After removal of 4 bases from V and 5 bases from J, the junction contained 8 bases not matched to a gene. The CDR3 spans 14 residues. The whole variable domain, remainder taken from reference TRBV29-1 and TRBJ1-5, is SAVISQKPSRDICQRGTSLTIQCQVDSQVTMMFWYRQQPGQSLTLIATANQGSEATYESGFVIDKFPISRPNLTFSTLTVSNMSPEDSSIYLCSVAGTDKDQPQHFGDGTRLSIL.

Concerning this clone itself: The sample carries other DNA sequences with the same CDR3. The chain employs TRBV7-8 and TRBJ1-5; a weak D match, TRBD1 (5 bases). This CDR3 is 14 amino acids long. The germline V gene has CDR1 SGHVS and CDR2 FQNEAQ. V was cut by 8 bases and J by 0 bases, with 11 bases left in between. This CDR3 is CASRLGASNQPQHF. In DNA, the CDR3 is TGTGCCAGCCGACTAGGGGCTAGCAATCAGCCCCAGCATTTT.

V gene TRBV19 combines with J gene TRBJ2-1; the match to TRBD2 covers 10 bases. V lost 6 bases and J lost 0; bases outside the gene matches: 14. CDR3 length: 19 residues. Germline-derived CDR1 and CDR2 are LNHDA and SQIVND (reference sequence). The CDR3 DNA is TGTGCCAGTAGGCCTCGGGGTAGCGGGGGGCGGAGCTCCTACAATGAGCAGTTCTTC. Protein product: CASRPRGSGGRSSYNEQFF.

This chain links TRBV11-2 with TRBJ1-1, with 7 bases identical to TRBD1. The CDR3 sequence is 14 residues long. Germline CDR1 reads SGHAT; CDR2 reads FQNNGV. Unmatched junction bases numbered 13, after V lost 5 bases and J lost 10 bases. The chain's CDR3 is CASSPEGTASRAFF. The CDR3 DNA sequence: TGTGCCAGCAGCCCCGAAGGGACAGCAAGTCGAGCTTTCTTT.

The chain couples TRBV9 to TRBJ2-3; 8 bases match TRBD2. The V gene end was trimmed by 3 bases and the J gene end by 4 bases; junction bases not matched to a gene: 10. The CDR3 is 16 residues long. From germline, CDR1 is SGDLS and CDR2 YYNGEE. Here the CDR3 reads CASSAQTSVGADTQYF. Written as DNA, the CDR3 is TGTGCCAGCAGCGCACAGACTAGCGTTGGGGCAGATACGCAGTATTTT.